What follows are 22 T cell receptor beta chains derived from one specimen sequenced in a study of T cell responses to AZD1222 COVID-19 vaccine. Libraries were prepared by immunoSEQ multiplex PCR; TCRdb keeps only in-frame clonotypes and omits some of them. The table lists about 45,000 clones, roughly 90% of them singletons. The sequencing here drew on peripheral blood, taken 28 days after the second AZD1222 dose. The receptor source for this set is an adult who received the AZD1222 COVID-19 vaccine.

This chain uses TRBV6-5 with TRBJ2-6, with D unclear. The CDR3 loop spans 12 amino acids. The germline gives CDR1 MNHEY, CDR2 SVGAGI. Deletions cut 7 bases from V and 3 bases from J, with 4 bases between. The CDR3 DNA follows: TGTGCCAGCAAGGGTGGGGCCAACGTCCTGACTTTC. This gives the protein CASKGGANVLTF.

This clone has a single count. The CDR3 is CASSAQGASNEQFF. Written as DNA, the CDR3 is TGTGCCAGCAGTGCCCAGGGGGCGAGTAATGAGCAGTTCTTC. J is TRBJ2-1 and V is TRBV2; 8 bases match TRBD1. The CDR3 has 14 amino acids. V lost 4 bases to trimming and J lost 7 bases; unmatched junction nucleotides: 6. Germline CDR1 SNHLY, CDR2 FYNNEI.

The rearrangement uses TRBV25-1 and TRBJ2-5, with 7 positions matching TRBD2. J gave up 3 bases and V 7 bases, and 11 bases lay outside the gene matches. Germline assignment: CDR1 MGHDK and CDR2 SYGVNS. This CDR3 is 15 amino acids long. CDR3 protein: CASMPQTGTKETQYF. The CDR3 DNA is TGTGCCAGCATGCCTCAAACCGGGACTAAAGAGACCCAGTACTTC. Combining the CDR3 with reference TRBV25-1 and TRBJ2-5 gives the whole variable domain EADIYQTPRYLVIGTGKKITLECSQTMGHDKMYWYQQDPGMELHLIHYSYGVNSTEKGDLSSESTVSRIRTEHFPLTLESARPSHTSQYLCASMPQTGTKETQYFGPGTRLLVL.

The CDR3 coding sequence is TGTGCCAGCAGCTCCTCGAGGGAAGGGACCCAGTACTTC. This encodes CASSSSREGTQYF. This chain connects TRBV7-3 to TRBJ2-5; TRBD2 might be the D (5 bases). Trimming took 4 bases from V and 7 from J, leaving 13 bases between them. There are 13 residues in the CDR3. Germline V gives CDR1 SGHTA, CDR2 FQGTGA. Combining the CDR3 with reference TRBV7-3 and TRBJ2-5 gives the whole variable domain GAGVSQTPSNKVTEKGKYVELRCDPISGHTALYWYRQSLGQGPEFLIYFQGTGAADDSGLPNDRFFAVRPEGSVSTLKIQRTERGDSAVYLCASSSSREGTQYFGPGTRLLVL.

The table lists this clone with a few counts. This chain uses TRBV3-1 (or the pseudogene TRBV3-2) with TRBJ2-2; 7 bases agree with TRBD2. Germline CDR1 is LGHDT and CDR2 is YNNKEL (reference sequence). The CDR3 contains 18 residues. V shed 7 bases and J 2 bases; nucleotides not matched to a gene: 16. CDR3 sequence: CASNPIRPGLHNTGELFF. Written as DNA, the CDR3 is TGTGCCAGCAACCCCATCCGACCGGGACTACATAACACCGGGGAGCTGTTTTTT.

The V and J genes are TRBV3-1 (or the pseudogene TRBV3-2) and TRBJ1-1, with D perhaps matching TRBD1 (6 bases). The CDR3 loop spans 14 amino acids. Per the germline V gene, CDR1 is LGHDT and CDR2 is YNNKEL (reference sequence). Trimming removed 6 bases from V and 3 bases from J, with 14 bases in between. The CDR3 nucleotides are TGTGCCAGCAGTAACCAGGGGTATTACACTGAAGCTTTCTTT. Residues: CASSNQGYYTEAFF.

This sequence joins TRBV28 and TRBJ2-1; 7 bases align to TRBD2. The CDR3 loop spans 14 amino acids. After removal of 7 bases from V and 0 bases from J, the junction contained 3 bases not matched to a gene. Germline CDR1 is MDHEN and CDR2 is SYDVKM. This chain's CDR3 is CASKGGSSYNEQFF. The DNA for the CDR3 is TGTGCCAGCAAGGGAGGGAGCTCCTACAATGAGCAGTTCTTC.

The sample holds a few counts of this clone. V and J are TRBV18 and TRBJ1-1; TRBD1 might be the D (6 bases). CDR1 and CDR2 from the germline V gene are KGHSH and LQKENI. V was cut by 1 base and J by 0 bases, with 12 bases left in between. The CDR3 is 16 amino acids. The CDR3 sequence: CASSPLQGGMNTEAFF. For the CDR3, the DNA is TGTGCCAGCTCACCACTTCAAGGGGGGATGAACACTGAAGCTTTCTTT.

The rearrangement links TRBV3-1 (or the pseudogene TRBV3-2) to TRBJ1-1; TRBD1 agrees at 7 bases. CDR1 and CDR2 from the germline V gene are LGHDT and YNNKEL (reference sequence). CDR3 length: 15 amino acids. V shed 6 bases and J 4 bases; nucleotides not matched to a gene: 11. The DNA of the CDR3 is TGTGCCAGCAGAACCGAGAGGGGGCGGAGCACTGAAGCTTTCTTT. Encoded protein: CASRTERGRSTEAFF.

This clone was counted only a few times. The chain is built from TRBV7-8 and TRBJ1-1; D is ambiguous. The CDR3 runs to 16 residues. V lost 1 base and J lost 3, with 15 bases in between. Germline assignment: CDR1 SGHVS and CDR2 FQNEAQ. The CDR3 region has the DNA TGTGCCAGCAGCTTAGAGGCGGTTTTTTGGGACACTGAAGCTTTCTTT. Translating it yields CASSLEAVFWDTEAFF.

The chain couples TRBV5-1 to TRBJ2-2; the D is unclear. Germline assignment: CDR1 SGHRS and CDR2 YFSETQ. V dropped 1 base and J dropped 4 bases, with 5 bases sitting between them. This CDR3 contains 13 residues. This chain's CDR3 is CASSLSSTGELFF. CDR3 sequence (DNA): TGCGCCAGCAGCTTGTCATCCACCGGGGAGCTGTTTTTT.

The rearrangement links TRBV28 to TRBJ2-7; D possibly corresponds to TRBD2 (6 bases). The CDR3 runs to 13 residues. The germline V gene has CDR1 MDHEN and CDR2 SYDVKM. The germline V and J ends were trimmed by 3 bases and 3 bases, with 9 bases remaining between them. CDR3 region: CASSLGGFYEQYF. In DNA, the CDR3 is TGTGCCAGCAGTTTGGGGGGATTCTACGAGCAGTACTTC.

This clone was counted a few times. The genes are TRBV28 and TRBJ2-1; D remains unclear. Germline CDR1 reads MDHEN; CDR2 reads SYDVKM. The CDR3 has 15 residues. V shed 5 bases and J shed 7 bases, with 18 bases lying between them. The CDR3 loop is CASSEVGLEGNEQFF. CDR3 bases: TGTGCCAGCAGTGAAGTTGGGTTAGAAGGAAATGAGCAGTTCTTC.

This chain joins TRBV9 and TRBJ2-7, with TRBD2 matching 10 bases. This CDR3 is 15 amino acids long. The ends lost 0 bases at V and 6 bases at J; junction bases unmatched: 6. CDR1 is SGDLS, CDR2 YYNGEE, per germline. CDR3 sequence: CASSVGLAGASEQYF. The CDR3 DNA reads TGTGCCAGCAGCGTAGGCCTAGCGGGAGCTAGCGAGCAGTACTTC.

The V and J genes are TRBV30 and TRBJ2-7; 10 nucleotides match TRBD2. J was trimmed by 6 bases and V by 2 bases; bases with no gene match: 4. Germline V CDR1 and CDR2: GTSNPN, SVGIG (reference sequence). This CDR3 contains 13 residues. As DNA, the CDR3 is TGTGCCTGGAGTTCGACTAGCGGGCGCGAGCAGTACTTC. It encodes CAWSSTSGREQYF.

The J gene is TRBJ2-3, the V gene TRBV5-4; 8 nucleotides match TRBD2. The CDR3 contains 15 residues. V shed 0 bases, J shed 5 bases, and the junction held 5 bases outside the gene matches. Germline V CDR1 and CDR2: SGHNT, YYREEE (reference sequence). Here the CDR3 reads CASSLASGSQDTQYF. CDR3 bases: TGTGCCAGCAGCTTGGCCAGCGGGAGTCAAGATACGCAGTATTTT.

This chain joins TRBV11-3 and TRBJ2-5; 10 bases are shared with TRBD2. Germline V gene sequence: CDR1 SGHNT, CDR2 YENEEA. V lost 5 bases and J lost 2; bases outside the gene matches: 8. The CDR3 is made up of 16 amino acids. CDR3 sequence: CASSPRLAGIQETQYF. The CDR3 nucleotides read TGTGCCAGCAGCCCGCGACTAGCGGGTATACAAGAGACCCAGTACTTC.

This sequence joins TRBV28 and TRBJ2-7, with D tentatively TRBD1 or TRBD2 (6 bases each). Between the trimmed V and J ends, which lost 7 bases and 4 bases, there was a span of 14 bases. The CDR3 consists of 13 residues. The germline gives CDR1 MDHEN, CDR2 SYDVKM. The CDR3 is CASTLGGGYEQYF. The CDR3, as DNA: TGTGCCAGCACCTTAGGGGGAGGATACGAGCAGTACTTC.

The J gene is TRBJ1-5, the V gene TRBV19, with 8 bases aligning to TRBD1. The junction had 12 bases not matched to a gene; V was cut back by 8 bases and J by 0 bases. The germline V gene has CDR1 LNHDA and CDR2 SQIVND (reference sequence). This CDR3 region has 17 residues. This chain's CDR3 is CASFDPGQGYSNQPQHF. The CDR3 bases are TGTGCCAGTTTCGATCCCGGACAGGGCTATAGCAATCAGCCCCAGCATTTT.

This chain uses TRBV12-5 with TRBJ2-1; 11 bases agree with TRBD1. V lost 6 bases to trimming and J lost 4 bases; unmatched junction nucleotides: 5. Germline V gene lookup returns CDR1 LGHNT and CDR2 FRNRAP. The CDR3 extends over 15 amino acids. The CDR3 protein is CASGGDRGFYNEQFF. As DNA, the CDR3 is TGTGCTAGTGGCGGGGACAGGGGGTTTTACAATGAGCAGTTCTTC.

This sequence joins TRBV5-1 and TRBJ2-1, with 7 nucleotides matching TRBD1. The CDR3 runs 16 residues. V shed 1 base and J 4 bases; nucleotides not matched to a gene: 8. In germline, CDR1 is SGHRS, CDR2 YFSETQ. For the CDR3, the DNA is TGCGCCAGCAGCTTGACCCCCGGACAGGTTTACAATGAGCAGTTCTTC. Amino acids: CASSLTPGQVYNEQFF.

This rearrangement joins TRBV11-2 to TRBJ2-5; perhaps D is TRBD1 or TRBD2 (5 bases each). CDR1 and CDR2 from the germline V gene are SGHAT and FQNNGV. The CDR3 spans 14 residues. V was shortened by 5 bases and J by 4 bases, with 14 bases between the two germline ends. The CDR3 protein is CASSPVLGTETQYF. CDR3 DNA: TGTGCCAGCAGCCCAGTATTGGGGACAGAGACCCAGTACTTC.